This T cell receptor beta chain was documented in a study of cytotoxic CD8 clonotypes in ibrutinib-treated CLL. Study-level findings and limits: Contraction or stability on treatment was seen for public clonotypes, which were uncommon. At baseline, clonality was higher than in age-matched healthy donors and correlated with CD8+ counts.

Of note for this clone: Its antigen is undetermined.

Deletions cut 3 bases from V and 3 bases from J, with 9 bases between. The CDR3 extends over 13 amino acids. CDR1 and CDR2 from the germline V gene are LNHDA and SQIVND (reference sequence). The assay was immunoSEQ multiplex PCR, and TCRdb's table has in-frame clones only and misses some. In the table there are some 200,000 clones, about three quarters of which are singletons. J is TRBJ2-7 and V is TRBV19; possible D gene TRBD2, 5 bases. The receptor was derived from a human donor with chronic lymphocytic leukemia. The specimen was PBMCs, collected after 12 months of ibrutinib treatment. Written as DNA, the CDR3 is TGTGCCAGTAGTATTTACGAGGGCTACGAGCAGTACTTC. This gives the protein CASSIYEGYEQYF. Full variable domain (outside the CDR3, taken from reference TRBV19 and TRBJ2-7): DGGITQSPKYLFRKEGQNVTLSCEQNLNHDAMYWYRQDPGQGLRLIYYSQIVNDFQKGDIAEGYSVSREKKESFPLTVTSAQKNPTAFYLCASSIYEGYEQYFGPGTRLTVT.